These 19 T cell receptor beta chains share one sample of origin, sequenced in a study of tumor-infiltrating lymphocytes in primary liver carcinoma. TCR beta cDNA was reverse-transcribed from 450 to 500 ng of total RNA. The reaction used a constant-region primer and ProtoScript II reverse transcriptase. Each TCR beta library was derived from three nested multiplex PCR rounds that employed slightly modified ARM-PCR. Use of TRBV1-TRBV30 forward primers with a C-beta reverse primer characterized the first two PCR rounds, which lasted around 9 cycles each. One entry per CDR3 protein results from TCRdb running MiXCR on the multiplex PCR reads. The data hold about 74,000 distinct CDR3 sequences, with 60% to 80% observed a single time. Each 20-30 mg portion of unsorted bulk tissue served as the source for co-extraction of RNA and DNA. Sequenced: liver tumor tissue from sampling region 4. As for subset: tumor region T4, right-lateral pole. These receptors originate from a man aged 35 to 55 with primary liver carcinoma and hepatitis B virus infection.

With respect to this clonotype: The conserved phenylalanine or tryptophan is not found at the CDR3 terminus, so this likely reflects a read error. This chain joins TRBV4-2 and TRBJ2-7; possibly TRBD1 for D (6 bases). CDR1 is LGHNA, CDR2 YNFKEQ, per germline. The CDR3 runs 13 residues. CDR3 in amino acids: CASSRSGAYEQYL. CDR3 sequence (DNA): TGCGCCAGCAGCCGGTCAGGGGCCTACGAGCAGTACTTG.

Comment on this clonotype: This clone may be a read error of a much larger clone one base away. This chain joins TRBV5-1 and TRBJ1-5; the D gene is possibly TRBD1 (5 bases). CDR1 and CDR2 from the germline V gene are SGHRS and YFSETQ. This CDR3 is 15 amino acids long. The CDR3 loop reads CASSLLGGADQPHHF. The DNA of the CDR3 is TGCGCCAGCAGCTTGTTGGGAGGGGCGGATCAGCCCCACCATTTT. The full variable domain, its missing parts supplied by reference TRBV5-1 and TRBJ1-5, is KAGVTQTPRYLIKTRGQQVTLSCSPISGHRSVSWYQQTPGQGLQFLFEYFSETQRNKGNFPGRFSGRQFSNSRSEMNVSTLELGDSALYLCASSLLGGADQPHHFGDGTRLSIL.

Concerning this clonotype itself: The conserved closing phenylalanine or tryptophan is absent in this CDR3, likely reflecting a read error. Because the CDR3's place on the DNA is in doubt, the DNA is left out and the CDR3 is given as listed by TCRdb. This chain links TRBV11-2 with TRBJ2-3; TRBD1, the table's D call, lacks a check against the DNA. The CDR3 adds up to 16 amino acids, both ends counted. The germline V gene encodes CDR1 SGHAT and CDR2 FQNNGV. CDR3 sequence reads: CASSPPGGRDTDTPYL.

The table lists this clonotype with many counts. The CDR3 loop reads CASSPPNGGTEAFF. CDR3 sequence (DNA): TGTGCCAGCAGCCCCCCCAACGGAGGCACTGAAGCTTTCTTT. This chain uses TRBV13 with TRBJ1-1; the D is unclear. The CDR3 has 14 residues. Trimming took 5 bases from V and 4 from J, leaving 14 bases between them. In germline, CDR1 is PRHDT, CDR2 FYEKMQ (reference sequence).

This clonotype came up a few times. One junction end does not reproduce the germline sequence, and a read error may be involved. This sequence joins TRBV29-1 and TRBJ1-2; TRBD1 matches 8 bases. CDR1 SQVTM and CDR2 ANQGSEA come from the germline V gene. This CDR3 comprises 13 residues. The CDR3 spells CSVTTGGTDGYAF. CDR3 nucleotide sequence: TGCAGTGTTACAACAGGGGGGACAGATGGCTACGCCTTC.

Comments on this clonotype: A read error is possible here, since a much larger clone lies one base away. The chain employs TRBV30 and TRBJ1-6, with TRBD1 as a possible D gene (6 bases). The germline V gene has CDR1 GTSNPN and CDR2 SVGIG (reference sequence). CDR3 length: 13 amino acids. V was shortened by 1 base and J by 8 bases, with 9 bases between the two germline ends. The CDR3 region has the DNA TGTGCCTGGAGTGGAAAGGGGGATTCACCCCTCCACTTT. Translation: CAWSGKGDSPLHF.

The table lists this clonotype with many counts. The rearrangement joins TRBV24-1 to TRBJ1-2; tentatively, D is TRBD1 (6 bases). Trimming left V 3 bases short and J 3 bases short, with 22 bases between. The CDR3 length is 18 residues. Per the germline V gene, CDR1 is KGHDR and CDR2 is SFDVKD. CDR3 in DNA: TGTGCCACCAGTGATACAAGCCCCCGGACAGCCGAGGACTATGGCTACACCTTC. It is translated as CATSDTSPRTAEDYGYTF.

Notes on this clonotype: The junction and the germline gene differ at one end; a read error may be behind it. The rearrangement uses TRBV11-2 and TRBJ2-3; TRBD2 agrees at 13 bases. The V gene's germline CDR1 is SGHAT and CDR2 FQNNGV. The CDR3 is 18 residues long. The CDR3 bases are TGTGCCATCAGCTTAACTACTAGCGGGAGGGCGAGGCGAGATACACAGTATTTT. Protein sequence: CAISLTTSGRARRDTQYF.

Concerning this clonotype itself: Since no conserved phenylalanine or tryptophan closes the CDR3, a read error is the likely cause. The V gene is TRBV6-1, the J gene TRBJ2-7, with D unresolved. The CDR3 consists of 12 residues. Between the trimmed V and J ends, which lost 8 bases and 3 bases, there was a span of 11 bases. The V gene's germline CDR1 is MNHNS and CDR2 SASEGT. CDR3 sequence reads: CASGGLFYEQYL. CDR3 nucleotides: TGTGCCAGCGGTGGTTTATTCTACGAGCAGTACCTC.

This clonotype was picked up a small number of times. A read error may be the cause here, since a much bigger clone is one base away. The rearrangement joins TRBV5-5 to TRBJ2-7; the D is unclear. Deletions cut 4 bases from V and 5 bases from J, with 22 bases between. This CDR3 contains 16 residues. Germline CDR1 is SGHKS and CDR2 is YYEKEE (reference sequence). The CDR3 here is CASSISPRIDSHEQYF. CDR3 bases: TGTGCCAGCAGCATTTCCCCCAGGATTGATTCCCACGAGCAGTACTTC.

Comment on this clonotype: A much larger clonotype is one base distant, so this may be a read error. The rearrangement links TRBV28 to TRBJ2-5; D may be TRBD2 (5 bases). This CDR3 has 13 amino acids. V lost 10 bases and J lost 5, with 17 bases in between. Germline V gene sequence: CDR1 MDHEN, CDR2 SYDVKM. The CDR3 nucleotides read TGTGCCAACACAGCCCCGAGGGATGAGACCCAGTACTTC. Its translation is CANTAPRDETQYF. Combining the CDR3 with reference TRBV28 and TRBJ2-5 gives the whole variable domain DVKVTQSSRYLVKRTGEKVFLECVQDMDHENMFWYRQDPGLGLRLIYFSYDVKMKEKGDIPEGYSVSREKKERFSLILESASTNQTSMYLCANTAPRDETQYFGPGTRLLVL.

On this clonotype: One end of the junction is discordant with germline, which a read error may explain. The chain combines TRBV4-1 with TRBJ2-1; D is undetermined. Germline V lookup: CDR1 MGHRA, CDR2 YSYEKL. CDR3 length: 13 residues. This chain's CDR3 is CANSSSPGSEQLF. CDR3 bases: TGCGCCAACAGCTCCTCCCCCGGGTCGGAGCAGTTATTC.

Only one count was recorded for this clonotype. A much larger clonotype is one base distant, so this may be a read error. The chain is built from TRBV2 and TRBJ2-5; D remains ambiguous. The CDR3 has 12 amino acids. The germline V gene encodes CDR1 SNHLY and CDR2 FYNNEI. The CDR3 DNA sequence: TGTGCCAGAAGTGAAGGTGAAGCGACCCAGTACTTC. Translated: CARSEGEATQYF.

A remark on this clonotype: A read error may produce the germline difference seen at one junction end. The V call is TRBV12-3 or TRBV12-4, the J call TRBJ1-1; D is possibly TRBD1 (5 bases). This CDR3 has 13 amino acids. In DNA, the CDR3 is TGTGCCAGCAGCTTAGTCGAAGGGGCTGAAGCTTTCTTT. It specifies CASSLVEGAEAFF.

This sequence joins TRBV19 and TRBJ2-2; TRBD1 matches 8 bases. Germline CDR1 reads LNHDA; CDR2 reads SQIVND (reference sequence). The CDR3 has 13 residues. V trimming: 10 bases; J trimming: 7 bases; junction bases outside the gene matches: 8. This chain's CDR3 is CATGTGGIGELFF. DNA of the CDR3: TGTGCCACGGGGACAGGTGGGATCGGGGAGCTGTTTTTT.

This clonotype was counted between two and nine times. Germline and junction disagree at one end, which may indicate a read error. The chain employs TRBV11-2 and TRBJ1-5; D gene unclear. Germline V lookup: CDR1 SGHAT, CDR2 FQNNGV. The CDR3 covers 14 residues. The CDR3 loop is CASSTGRFPESRHF. In DNA form, the CDR3 reads TGTGCCAGCAGCACCGGACGGTTTCCCGAGTCCCGGCACTTT.

This chain connects TRBV11-2 to TRBJ2-5; tentatively, D is TRBD1 or TRBD2 (5 bases each). CDR3 length: 16 amino acids. CDR1 SGHAT and CDR2 FQNNGV come from the germline V gene. CDR3 residues: CADRSRDSAHQETQYF. The CDR3 DNA sequence: TGTGCTGACAGATCCCGGGATTCGGCCCACCAAGAGACCCAGTACTTC.

A note on this clonotype: Germline is not matched at one junction end, which may reflect a read error. The chain couples TRBV11-2 to TRBJ2-2; tentatively, D is TRBD1 or TRBD2 (5 bases each). The CDR3 consists of 16 residues. CDR1 is SGHAT, CDR2 FQNNGV, per germline. DNA for the CDR3: TGTGCTAGCAGCGCCCCGGGGCAAACAAACACCGGGAAGCTGTTTTTT. It encodes CASSAPGQTNTGKLFF.

This clonotype has just one count. Because the CDR3 is missing its conserved closing phenylalanine or tryptophan, this is likely a read error. The DNA is omitted, as the CDR3 cannot be located on it reliably, and the CDR3 follows TCRdb's listing. The V and J genes are TRBV4-1 and TRBJ1-2. Germline CDR1 is MGHRA and CDR2 is YSYEKL. The CDR3 sequence runs 14 residues, both termini included. The CDR3: CASSQEGPAFGYIL.